Below, one T cell receptor beta chain is given with its context. Its matching antigen is unknown. This clone may be a read error of a much larger clone one base away. This entry belongs to a study of regulatory T cells in long-lasting Graves disease. On the study more broadly: For under 3 months, newly diagnosed Graves' patients had been taking antithyroid drugs. Study-wide findings and caveats: It was peripheral blood alone, not thyroid tissue, that was studied.

Indicated time point: newly diagnosed GD, antithyroid drugs for less than 3 months. PBMC-extracted RNA yielded the TCR library. CDR1 is MNHEY, CDR2 SMNVEV, per germline (reference sequence). Trimming pared 5 bases from V and 4 bases from J, leaving 20 bases between. CDR3 length equals 16 residues. Relying on iRepertoire HTBI primers and Arm-PCR of CDR3 regions, the team built TCR beta libraries. The authors' processing: In the combined samples, some 59 TRBV and more than 11 TRBJ segments were identified. One entry per CDR3 protein results from TCRdb running MiXCR on the multiplex PCR reads. The V and J calls follow TCRdb's processing rather than the paper's. The data contain about 240,000 distinct CDR3 sequences, around 20% of them singletons.

The TCR was taken from a female donor with Graves disease. Material: peripheral blood mononuclear cells (PBMCs), obtained at new diagnosis, from a patient treated with antithyroid drugs. V and J are TRBV27 and TRBJ1-2; D gene ambiguous. This CDR3 is CASSDQNSAWSYGYTF. CDR3 DNA: TGTGCCAGCAGTGACCAAAACAGTGCATGGAGCTATGGCTACACCTTC.